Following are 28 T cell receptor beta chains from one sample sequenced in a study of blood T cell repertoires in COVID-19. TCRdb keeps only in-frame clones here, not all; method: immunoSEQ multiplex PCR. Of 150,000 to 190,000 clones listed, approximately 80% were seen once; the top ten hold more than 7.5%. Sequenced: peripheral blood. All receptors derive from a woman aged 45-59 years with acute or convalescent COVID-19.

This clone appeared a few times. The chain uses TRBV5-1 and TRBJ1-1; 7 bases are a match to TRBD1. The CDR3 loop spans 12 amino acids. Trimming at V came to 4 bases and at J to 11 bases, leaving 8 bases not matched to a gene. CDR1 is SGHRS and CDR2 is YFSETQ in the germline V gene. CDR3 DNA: TGCGCCAGCAGCCTGACAGGGTCCGATGCTTTCTTT. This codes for CASSLTGSDAFF.

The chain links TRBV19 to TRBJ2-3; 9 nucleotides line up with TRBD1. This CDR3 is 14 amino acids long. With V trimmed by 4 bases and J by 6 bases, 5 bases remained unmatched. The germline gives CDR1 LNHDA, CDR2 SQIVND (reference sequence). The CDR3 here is CASSTGQGGDTQYF. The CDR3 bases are TGTGCCAGTAGTACGGGACAGGGAGGGGATACGCAGTATTTT.

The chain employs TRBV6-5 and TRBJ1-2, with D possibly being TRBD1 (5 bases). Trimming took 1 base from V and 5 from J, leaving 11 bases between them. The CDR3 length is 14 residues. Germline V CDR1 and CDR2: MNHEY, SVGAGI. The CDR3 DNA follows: TGTGCCAGCAGTTACTTGGACACCAGTTATGGCTACACCTTC. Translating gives CASSYLDTSYGYTF.

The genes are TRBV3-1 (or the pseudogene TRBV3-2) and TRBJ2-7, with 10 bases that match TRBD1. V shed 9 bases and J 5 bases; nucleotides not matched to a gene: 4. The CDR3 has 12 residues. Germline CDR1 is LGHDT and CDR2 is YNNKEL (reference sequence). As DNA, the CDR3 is TGTGCCAGAAGGACAGGGGGAGACGAGCAGTACTTC. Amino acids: CARRTGGDEQYF.

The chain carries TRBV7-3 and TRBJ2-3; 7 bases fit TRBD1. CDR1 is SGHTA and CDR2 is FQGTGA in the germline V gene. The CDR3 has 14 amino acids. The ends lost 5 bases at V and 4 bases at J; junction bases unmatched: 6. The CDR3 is CASSLTGAPDTQYF. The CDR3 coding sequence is TGTGCCAGCAGCCTTACAGGGGCCCCAGATACGCAGTATTTT.

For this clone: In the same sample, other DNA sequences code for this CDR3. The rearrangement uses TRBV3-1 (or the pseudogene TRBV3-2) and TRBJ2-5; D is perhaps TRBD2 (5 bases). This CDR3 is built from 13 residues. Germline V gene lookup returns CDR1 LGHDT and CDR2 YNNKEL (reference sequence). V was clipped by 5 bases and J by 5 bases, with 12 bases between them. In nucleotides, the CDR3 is TGTGCCAGCAGCAGGCTAGCAGGCGAGACCCAGTACTTC. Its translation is CASSRLAGETQYF.

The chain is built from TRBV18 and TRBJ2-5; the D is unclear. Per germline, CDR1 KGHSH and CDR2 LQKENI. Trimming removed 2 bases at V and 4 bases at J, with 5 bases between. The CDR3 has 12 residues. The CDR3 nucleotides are TGTGCCAGCTCACCATATTCAGAGACCCAGTACTTC. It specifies CASSPYSETQYF.

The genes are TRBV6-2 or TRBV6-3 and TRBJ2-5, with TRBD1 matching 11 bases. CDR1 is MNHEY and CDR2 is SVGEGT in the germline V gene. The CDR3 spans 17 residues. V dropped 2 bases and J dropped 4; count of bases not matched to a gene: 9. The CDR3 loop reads CASSYPGTGGRGETQYF. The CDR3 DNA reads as TGTGCCAGCAGTTACCCCGGGACAGGGGGTCGGGGAGAGACCCAGTACTTC.

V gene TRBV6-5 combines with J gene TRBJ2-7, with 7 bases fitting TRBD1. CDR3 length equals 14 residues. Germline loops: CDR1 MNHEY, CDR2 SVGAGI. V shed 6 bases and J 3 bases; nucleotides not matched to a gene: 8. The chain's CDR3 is CASSPATGNYEQYF. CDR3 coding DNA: TGTGCCAGCAGCCCCGCGACAGGGAACTACGAGCAGTACTTC.

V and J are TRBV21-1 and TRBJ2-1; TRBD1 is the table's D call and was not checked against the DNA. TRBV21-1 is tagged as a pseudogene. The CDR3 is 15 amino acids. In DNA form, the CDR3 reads TGTGCCAGCAGCAAAGTACTAGAAGGGGGCAGTGAGCAGTTCTTC. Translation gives CASSKVLEGGSEQFF.

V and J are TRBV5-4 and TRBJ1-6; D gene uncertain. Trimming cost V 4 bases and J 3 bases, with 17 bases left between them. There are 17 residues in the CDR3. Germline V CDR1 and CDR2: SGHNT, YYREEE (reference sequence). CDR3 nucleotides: TGTGCCAGCAGCCCGAAACCGGAGGACCGCTATAATTCACCCCTCCACTTT. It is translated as CASSPKPEDRYNSPLHF.

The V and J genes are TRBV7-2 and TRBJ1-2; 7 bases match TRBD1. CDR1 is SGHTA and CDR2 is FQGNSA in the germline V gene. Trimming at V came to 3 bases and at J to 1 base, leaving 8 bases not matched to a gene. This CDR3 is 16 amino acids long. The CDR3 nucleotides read TGTGCCAGCAGCTTTAAGACAGGGTCGGGTAACTATGGCTACACCTTC. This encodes CASSFKTGSGNYGYTF.

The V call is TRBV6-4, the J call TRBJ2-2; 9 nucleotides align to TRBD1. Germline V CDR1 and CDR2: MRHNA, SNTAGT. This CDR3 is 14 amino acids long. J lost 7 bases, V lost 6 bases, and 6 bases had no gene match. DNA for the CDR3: TGTGCCAGCAGCCGGGACAGGGTTGGCGGGGAGCTGTTTTTT. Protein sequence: CASSRDRVGGELFF.

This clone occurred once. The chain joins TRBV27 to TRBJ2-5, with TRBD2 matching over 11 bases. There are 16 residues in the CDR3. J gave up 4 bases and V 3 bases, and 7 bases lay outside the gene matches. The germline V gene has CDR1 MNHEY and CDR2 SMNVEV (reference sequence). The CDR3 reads CASSFRSGRALETQYF. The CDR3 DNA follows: TGTGCCAGCAGTTTCCGTAGCGGGAGGGCCTTAGAGACCCAGTACTTC.

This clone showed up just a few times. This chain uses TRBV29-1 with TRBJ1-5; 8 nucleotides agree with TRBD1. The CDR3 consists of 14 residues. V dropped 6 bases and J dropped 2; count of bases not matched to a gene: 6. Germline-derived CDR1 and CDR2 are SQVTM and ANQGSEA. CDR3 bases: TGCAGCGTCGGGACAGGTTCGGGCAATCAGCCCCAGCATTTT. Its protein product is CSVGTGSGNQPQHF.

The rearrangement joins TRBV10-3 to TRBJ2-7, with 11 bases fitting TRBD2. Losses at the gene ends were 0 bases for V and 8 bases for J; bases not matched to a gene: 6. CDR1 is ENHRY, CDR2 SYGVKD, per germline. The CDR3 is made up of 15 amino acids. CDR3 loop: CAISESSGRAAKQYF. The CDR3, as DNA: TGTGCCATCAGTGAGTCTAGCGGGAGGGCCGCGAAGCAGTACTTC.

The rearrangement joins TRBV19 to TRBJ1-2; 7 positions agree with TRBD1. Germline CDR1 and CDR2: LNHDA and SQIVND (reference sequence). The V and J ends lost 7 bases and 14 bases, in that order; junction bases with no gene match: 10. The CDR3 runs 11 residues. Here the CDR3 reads CASKGLGGATF. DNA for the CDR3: TGTGCCAGTAAAGGGCTAGGGGGCGCGACCTTC.

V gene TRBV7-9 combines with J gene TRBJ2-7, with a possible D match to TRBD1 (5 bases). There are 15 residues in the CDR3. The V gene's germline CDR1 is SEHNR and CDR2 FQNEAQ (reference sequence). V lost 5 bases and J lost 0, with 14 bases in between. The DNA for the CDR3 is TGTGCCAGCAGCCAGTTTGGCAGGGACTCCTACGAGCAGTACTTC. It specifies CASSQFGRDSYEQYF.

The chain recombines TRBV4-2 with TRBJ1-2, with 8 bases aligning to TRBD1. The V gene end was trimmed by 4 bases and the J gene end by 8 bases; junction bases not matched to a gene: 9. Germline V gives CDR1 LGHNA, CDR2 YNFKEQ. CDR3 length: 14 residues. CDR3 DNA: TGTGCCAGCAGCCCCGGGACAGGCGTAGAAGGCTACACCTTC. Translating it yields CASSPGTGVEGYTF.

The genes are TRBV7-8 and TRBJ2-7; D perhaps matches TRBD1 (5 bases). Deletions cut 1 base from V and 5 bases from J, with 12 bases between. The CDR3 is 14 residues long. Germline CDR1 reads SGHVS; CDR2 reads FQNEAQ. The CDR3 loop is CASSLVAGLHEQYF. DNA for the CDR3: TGTGCCAGCAGCTTAGTAGCAGGGCTACACGAGCAGTACTTC.

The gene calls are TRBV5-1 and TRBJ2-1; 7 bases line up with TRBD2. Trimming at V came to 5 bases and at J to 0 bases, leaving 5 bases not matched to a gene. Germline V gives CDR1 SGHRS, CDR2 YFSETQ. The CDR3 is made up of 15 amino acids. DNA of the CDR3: TGCGCCAGCAGAGTTAGCGGGTTCTCCTACAATGAGCAGTTCTTC. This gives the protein CASRVSGFSYNEQFF. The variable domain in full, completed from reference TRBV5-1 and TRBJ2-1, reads KAGVTQTPRYLIKTRGQQVTLSCSPISGHRSVSWYQQTPGQGLQFLFEYFSETQRNKGNFPGRFSGRQFSNSRSEMNVSTLELGDSALYLCASRVSGFSYNEQFFGPGTRLTVL.

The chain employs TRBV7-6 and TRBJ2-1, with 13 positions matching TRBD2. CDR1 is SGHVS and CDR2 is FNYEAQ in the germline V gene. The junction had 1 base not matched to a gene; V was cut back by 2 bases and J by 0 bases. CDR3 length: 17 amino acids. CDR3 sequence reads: CASSLRTSGSSYNEQFF. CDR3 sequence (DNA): TGTGCCAGCAGCTTAAGGACTAGCGGGAGCTCCTACAATGAGCAGTTCTTC.

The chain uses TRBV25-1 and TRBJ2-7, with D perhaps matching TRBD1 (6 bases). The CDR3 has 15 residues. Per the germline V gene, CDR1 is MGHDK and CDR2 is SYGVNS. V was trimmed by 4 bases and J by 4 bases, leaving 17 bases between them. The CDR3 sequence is CASSGPEWGPYEQYF. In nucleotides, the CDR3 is TGTGCCAGCAGTGGCCCGGAATGGGGGCCTTACGAGCAGTACTTC.

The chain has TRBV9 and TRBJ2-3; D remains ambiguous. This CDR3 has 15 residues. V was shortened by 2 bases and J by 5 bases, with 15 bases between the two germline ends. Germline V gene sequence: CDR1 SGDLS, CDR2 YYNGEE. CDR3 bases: TGTGCCAGCAGCGTTGCCCCCGGTTCGGGAGATACGCAGTATTTT. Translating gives CASSVAPGSGDTQYF.

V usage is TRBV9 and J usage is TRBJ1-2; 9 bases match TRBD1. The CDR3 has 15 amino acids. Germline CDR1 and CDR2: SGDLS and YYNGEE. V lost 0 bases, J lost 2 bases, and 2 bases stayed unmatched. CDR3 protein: CASSVAGTGNYGYTF. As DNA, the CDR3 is TGTGCCAGCAGCGTAGCCGGGACAGGGAACTATGGCTACACCTTC.

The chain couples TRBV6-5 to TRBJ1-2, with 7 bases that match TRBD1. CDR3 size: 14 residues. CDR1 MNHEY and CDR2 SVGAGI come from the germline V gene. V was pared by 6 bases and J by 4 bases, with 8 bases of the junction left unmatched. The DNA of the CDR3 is TGTGCCAGCAGCCCAGACAGGGTTAGCTATGGCTACACCTTC. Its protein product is CASSPDRVSYGYTF.

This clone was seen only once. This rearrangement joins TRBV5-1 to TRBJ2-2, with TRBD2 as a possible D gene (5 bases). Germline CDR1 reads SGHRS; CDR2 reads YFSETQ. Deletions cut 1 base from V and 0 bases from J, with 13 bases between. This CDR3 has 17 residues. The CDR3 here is CASSLFGEGANTGELFF. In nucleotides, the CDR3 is TGCGCCAGCAGCTTGTTTGGAGAGGGCGCGAACACCGGGGAGCTGTTTTTT.

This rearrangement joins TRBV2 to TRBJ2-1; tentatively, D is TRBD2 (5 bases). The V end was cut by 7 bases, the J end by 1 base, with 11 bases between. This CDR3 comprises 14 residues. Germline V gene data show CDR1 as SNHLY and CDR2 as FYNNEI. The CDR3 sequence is CASTAAASYNEQFF. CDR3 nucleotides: TGTGCCAGCACAGCGGCAGCTTCCTACAATGAGCAGTTCTTC.